A selection of T cell receptor beta chains follows, all from one sample in a study of cytomegalovirus exposure and HLA in healthy donors. The data were produced by immunoSEQ multiplex PCR, yet TCRdb's version contains in-frame clones alone and is incomplete. The data contain hundreds of thousands of clones, roughly 83% of them singletons. Sequenced material: PBMCs. The receptors derive from a woman younger than 35 in good health and CMV-seronegative. Each CDR3 is given with its conserved first and last residue. Each record gives: D gene, V gene, J gene, clone size, CDR3 DNA, CDR3 protein. A D gene is named only where the DNA matches it firmly. The size entry is marked missing in some rows and otherwise reads once, few, many or a size class.

D: .
V: TRBV5-6
J: TRBJ2-7
size: .
DNA: TGTGCCAGCAGCCGGGGGCAGGGGGACTACGAGCAGTACTTC
CDR3: CASSRGQGDYEQYF

D: TRBD1
V: TRBV5-1
J: TRBJ1-1
size: .
DNA: TGCGCCAGCAGCTTGGAAACAGGGGGATGGACTGAAGCTTTCTTT
CDR3: CASSLETGGWTEAFF

D: .
V: TRBV30
J: TRBJ1-5
size: .
DNA: TGTGCCTGGAGTAGCTCCAGAAGGGGACTTGTGGGCAATCAGCCCCAGCATTTT
CDR3: CAWSSSRRGLVGNQPQHF

D: .
V: TRBV2
J: TRBJ1-6
size: medium-sized
DNA: TGTGCCCGAACACCGGGTCTCAATTCACCCCTCCACTTT
CDR3: CARTPGLNSPLHF

D: .
V: TRBV5-1
J: TRBJ2-2
size: .
DNA: TGCGCCAGCAGCTTGGGGGTAGGGTCAACCGGGGAGCTGTTTTTT
CDR3: CASSLGVGSTGELFF

D: TRBD1
V: TRBV4-1
J: TRBJ1-4
size: .
DNA: TGCGCCAGCAGCCCCAGGGGGATGAGGTCTAATGAAAAACTGTTTTTT
CDR3: CASSPRGMRSNEKLFF

D: .
V: TRBV2
J: TRBJ2-2
size: .
DNA: TGTGCCAGCAGTGAAGGAAATCGGGCCGGGGAGCTGTTTTTT
CDR3: CASSEGNRAGELFF

D: .
V: TRBV5-1
J: TRBJ2-3
size: .
DNA: TGCGCCAGCAGCTTGGTTCCGGGGAGCACAGATACGCAGTATTTT
CDR3: CASSLVPGSTDTQYF

D: .
V: TRBV27
J: TRBJ1-5
size: .
DNA: TGTGCCAGAAGGAGGTGCCAAGTGGGCAATCAGCCCCAGCATTTT
CDR3: CARRRCQVGNQPQHF

D: TRBD1
V: TRBV5-5
J: TRBJ1-2
size: .
DNA: TGTGCCAGCAGCTCACAGGGGAACTATGGCTACACCTTC
CDR3: CASSSQGNYGYTF

D: .
V: TRBV9
J: TRBJ2-1
size: once
DNA: TGTGCCAGCAGCGTAGGAAACGGAGGGGCATCCAATGAGCAGTTCTTC
CDR3: CASSVGNGGASNEQFF

D: .
V: TRBV30
J: TRBJ1-6
size: many
DNA: TGTGCCCAAGAGGGTAGTGGTAATTCACCCCTCCACTTT
CDR3: CAQEGSGNSPLHF

D: TRBD1
V: TRBV27
J: TRBJ2-6
size: .
DNA: TGTGCCAGCAGTAGTTGGACAGGGGTTGGCTCTGGGGCCAACGTCCTGACTTTC
CDR3: CASSSWTGVGSGANVLTF

D: TRBD1
V: TRBV27
J: TRBJ2-3
size: .
DNA: TGTGCCAGCAGCCAGGGGGCCGGAGATACGCAGTATTTT
CDR3: CASSQGAGDTQYF

D: .
V: TRBV15
J: TRBJ1-1
size: once
DNA: TGTGCCACCAGCAGAGATAAGACTGAAGCTTTCTTT
CDR3: CATSRDKTEAFF

D: TRBD2
V: TRBV9
J: TRBJ2-5
size: .
DNA: TGTGCCAGCAGCGTTGATAGCGGGAGGGGGGAGACCCAGTACTTC
CDR3: CASSVDSGRGETQYF

D: TRBD1
V: TRBV28
J: TRBJ1-2
size: once
DNA: TGTGCCAGCAGTCCCGGACAGGGTTGGGATGGCTACACCTTC
CDR3: CASSPGQGWDGYTF

D: .
V: TRBV6-6
J: TRBJ1-1
size: .
DNA: TGTGCCAGCAGTTACGGGACGCCGAACACTGAAGCTTTCTTT
CDR3: CASSYGTPNTEAFF

D: .
V: TRBV27
J: TRBJ2-3
size: .
DNA: TGTGCCAGCAGTTCTCGCTGGGGGGGCGACACAGATACGCAGTATTTT
CDR3: CASSSRWGGDTDTQYF

D: TRBD1
V: TRBV5-4
J: TRBJ2-1
size: .
DNA: TGTGCCAGCAGCTGGGGGACAGGGGCCCTCAATGAGCAGTTCTTC
CDR3: CASSWGTGALNEQFF

D: .
V: TRBV6-1
J: TRBJ1-1
size: .
DNA: TGTGCCAGCATATGGCGGGGGGCGGTGAACACTGAAGCTTTCTTT
CDR3: CASIWRGAVNTEAFF

D: TRBD2
V: TRBV19
J: TRBJ2-7
size: .
DNA: TGTGCCAGTAGTATCGGACTAGGTGGAGCCGCCTTCATCTACGAGCAGTACTTC
CDR3: CASSIGLGGAAFIYEQYF

D: TRBD2
V: TRBV9
J: TRBJ2-5
size: .
DNA: TGTGCCAGCAGCGTAGCTAAACGGGGCGGGAGGTTCGAAGAGACCCAGTACTTC
CDR3: CASSVAKRGGRFEETQYF

D: .
V: TRBV5-6
J: TRBJ1-2
size: .
DNA: TGTGCCAGCAGCTTGGATGTGGGGGATGGCTACACCTTC
CDR3: CASSLDVGDGYTF

D: TRBD2
V: TRBV4-1
J: TRBJ2-1
size: .
DNA: TGCGCCAGCAGCCGCGTAGCGGGAGGAGGGGCGATTGAGCAGTTCTTC
CDR3: CASSRVAGGGAIEQFF

D: .
V: TRBV29-1
J: TRBJ1-1
size: .
DNA: TGCAGCGTTGAAGAAATGGGAGACACTGAAGCTTTCTTT
CDR3: CSVEEMGDTEAFF

D: .
V: TRBV5-1
J: TRBJ2-6
size: .
DNA: TGCGCCAGCAGCTTGGGCCAGGGGGCCAACGTCCTGACTTTC
CDR3: CASSLGQGANVLTF

D: .
V: TRBV18
J: TRBJ2-7
size: .
DNA: TGTGCCAGCTCACCGGGAGGTTACGAGCAGTACTTC
CDR3: CASSPGGYEQYF

D: .
V: TRBV7-9
J: TRBJ2-7
size: .
DNA: TGTGCCAGCAGCTTAGCGGAGGGGCTCGAGCAGTACTTC
CDR3: CASSLAEGLEQYF

D: .
V: TRBV13
J: TRBJ1-2
size: .
DNA: TGTGCCAGCAGCTTAACCTCCCTTAACTATGGCTACACCTTC
CDR3: CASSLTSLNYGYTF

D: .
V: TRBV7-3
J: TRBJ2-1
size: .
DNA: TGTGCCAGCAGCTTGTATAAGGGGACCAGGGATGAGCAGTTCTTC
CDR3: CASSLYKGTRDEQFF

D: TRBD1
V: TRBV25-1
J: TRBJ1-2
size: once
DNA: TGTGCCAGCAGCCCAGACAGGGCCAGGGGCTACACCTTC
CDR3: CASSPDRARGYTF

D: TRBD1
V: TRBV27
J: TRBJ1-1
size: .
DNA: TGTGCCAGCAGTTCCGACCTGACAGGGCGAAGCAGAGCTTTCTTT
CDR3: CASSSDLTGRSRAFF

D: .
V: TRBV6-5
J: TRBJ2-7
size: .
DNA: TGTGCCAGCAGCTCGGGTCGTAACTACGAGCAGTACTTC
CDR3: CASSSGRNYEQYF

D: .
V: TRBV9
J: TRBJ2-7
size: .
DNA: TGTGCCAGCAGCGGCAGCAGGGGCTACGAGCAGTACTTC
CDR3: CASSGSRGYEQYF

D: TRBD2
V: TRBV2
J: TRBJ2-1
size: .
DNA: TGTGCCAGCAGTGAAGCGCTTCAGCGGGAGGCCAATGAGCAGTTCTTC
CDR3: CASSEALQREANEQFF

D: .
V: TRBV7-3
J: TRBJ2-7
size: .
DNA: TGTGCCAGCAGCTCTTTCTACGAGCAGTACTTC
CDR3: CASSSFYEQYF

D: .
V: TRBV14
J: TRBJ2-7
size: .
DNA: TGTGCCAGCAGCCAAGGTGGCGGCGGGAACTACGAGCAGTACTTC
CDR3: CASSQGGGGNYEQYF

D: TRBD1
V: TRBV5-8
J: TRBJ1-5
size: .
DNA: TGTGCCAGCAGCGATGGGACAGGGGGCTTCAATCAGCCCCAGCATTTT
CDR3: CASSDGTGGFNQPQHF

D: .
V: TRBV2
J: TRBJ1-3
size: .
DNA: TGTGCCAGCAGACAGATCTCTGGAAACACCATATATTTT
CDR3: CASRQISGNTIYF

D: .
V: TRBV27
J: TRBJ2-5
size: .
DNA: TGTGCCAGCAGTTCCCGTATGGACTCCCAAGAGACCCAGTACTTC
CDR3: CASSSRMDSQETQYF

D: TRBD1
V: TRBV2
J: TRBJ1-5
size: .
DNA: TGTGCCAGCGGAAGACAGGGGGCTGTCAATCAGCCCCAGCATTTT
CDR3: CASGRQGAVNQPQHF

D: TRBD2
V: TRBV30
J: TRBJ2-1
size: .
DNA: TGTGCCTGGATAGCGGGAGGGCCCAGGGAGCAGTTCTTC
CDR3: CAWIAGGPREQFF

D: .
V: TRBV19
J: TRBJ2-1
size: .
DNA: TGTGCCAGTTCGACAGCCTCCTACAATGAGCAGTTCTTC
CDR3: CASSTASYNEQFF

D: TRBD2
V: TRBV12-5
J: TRBJ2-1
size: .
DNA: TGTGCTAGTGGTTTGGTACAAGGTAGCGGGGGGAACTATGAGCAGTTCTTC
CDR3: CASGLVQGSGGNYEQFF

D: .
V: TRBV30
J: TRBJ2-7
size: .
DNA: TGTGCCTGGAGTACTCGGACAGCTACCTACGAGCAGTACTTC
CDR3: CAWSTRTATYEQYF

D: .
V: TRBV6-1
J: TRBJ2-5
size: .
DNA: TGTGCCAGCAGTGAAACCAGGGGACGTGAGACCCAGTACTTC
CDR3: CASSETRGRETQYF

D: .
V: TRBV5-1
J: TRBJ2-5
size: once
DNA: TGCGCCAGCAGACATACGGGACTCCCTTCGGAGACCCAGTACTTC
CDR3: CASRHTGLPSETQYF

D: .
V: TRBV27
J: TRBJ2-1
size: .
DNA: TGTGCCAGCAGTTTATCGGATCCGTACAATGAGCAGTTCTTC
CDR3: CASSLSDPYNEQFF

D: TRBD1
V: TRBV6-1
J: TRBJ1-1
size: .
DNA: TGTGCCAGCACCGGACAGGGTAGGACTGAAGCTTTCTTT
CDR3: CASTGQGRTEAFF

D: .
V: TRBV27
J: TRBJ1-5
size: .
DNA: TGTGCCAGCAGTACAGGGTATGGCAATCAGCCCCAGCATTTT
CDR3: CASSTGYGNQPQHF